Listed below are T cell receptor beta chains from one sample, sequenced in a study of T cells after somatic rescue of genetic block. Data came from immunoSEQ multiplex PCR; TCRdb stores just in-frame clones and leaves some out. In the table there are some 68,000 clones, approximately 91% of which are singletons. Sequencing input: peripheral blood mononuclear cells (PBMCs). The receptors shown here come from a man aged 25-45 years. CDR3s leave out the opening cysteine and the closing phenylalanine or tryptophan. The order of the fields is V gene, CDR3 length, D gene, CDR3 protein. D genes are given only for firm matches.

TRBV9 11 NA ASGIRVGTEAF
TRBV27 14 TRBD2 ASSLSGGNLSGEQF
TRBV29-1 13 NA SVEALGRGGNEQF
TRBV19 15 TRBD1 ASSIPRQGAIDYGYT
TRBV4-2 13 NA ASSQAVTTQETQY
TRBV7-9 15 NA ASSLPTSGARPYEQY
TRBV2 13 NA ASSRQGPGADTQY
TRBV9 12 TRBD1 ASSLGQGNSPLH
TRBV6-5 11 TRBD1 ASKQGANSPLH
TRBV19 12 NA ASSMDRGAYGYT
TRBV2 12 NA ASNPERSGNTIY
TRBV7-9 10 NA ASTLVGGAQY
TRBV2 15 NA ASSEWGRTGNFYGYT
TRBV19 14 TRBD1 ASSPLAGTETGELF
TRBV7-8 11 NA ASSFQENTEAF
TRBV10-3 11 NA AIRPGEGTEAF
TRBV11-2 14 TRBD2 ASRPLGTSGRDEQF
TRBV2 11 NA ASKRGRTDTQY
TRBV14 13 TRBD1 ASSRRQGLGETQY
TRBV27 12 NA ASSRGLGGTEAF
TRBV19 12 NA ASSISISYNEQF
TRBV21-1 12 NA ASSSCDCSYEQY
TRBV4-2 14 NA ASSPRDGSATGELF
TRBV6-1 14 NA ASSEGMGQGGQPQH
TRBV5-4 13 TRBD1 ASSPRTGGFYGYT
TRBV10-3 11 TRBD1 AIRGQGAAEAF
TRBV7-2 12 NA ASSRSGGDYGYT
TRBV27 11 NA ASTDRLNTEAF
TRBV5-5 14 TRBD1 ASSLGGGQVSSPLH
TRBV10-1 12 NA ASSERGSSGEQY
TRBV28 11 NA ASSKSGYNEQF
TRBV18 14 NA ASSPSGEFSSYEQY
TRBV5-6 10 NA ASSPAGLGLF
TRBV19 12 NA ASSDHRVNGELF
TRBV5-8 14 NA ASSSLATSSYNEQF
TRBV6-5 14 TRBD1 ASSYGTGGWNTEAF
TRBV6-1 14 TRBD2 ASSEMTSGGADTQY
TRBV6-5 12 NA ASSYSRRVLGYT
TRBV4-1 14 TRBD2 ASSQERLAQAYEQY
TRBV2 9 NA ASKLNTEAF
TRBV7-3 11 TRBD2 ASSHLAGDEQF
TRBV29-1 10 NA SVGSRGAEAF
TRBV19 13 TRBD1 ASSAQGRKSYEQY
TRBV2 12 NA ASTNNGRFHEQY
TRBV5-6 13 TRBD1 ASSSTTGGWETQY
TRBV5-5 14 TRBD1 ASSSIDRGDYYGYT
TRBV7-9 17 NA ASSSIGTHEPPSRGELF
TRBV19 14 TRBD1 ASSIDLKDRGETQY
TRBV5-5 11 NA ASSLAPVEPQH
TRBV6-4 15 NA ASSGWAQAHFNQPQH
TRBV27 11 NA ASGRPPQETQY
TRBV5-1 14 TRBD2 ASSPGTSGRVNEQF
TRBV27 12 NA ASSPIRQNYGYT
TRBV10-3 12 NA AISESRGAVEQF
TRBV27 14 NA ASSYSLRAQTYEQY
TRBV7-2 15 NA ASSLGSPGARQYEQY
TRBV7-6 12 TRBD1 ASSFYRGAGELF
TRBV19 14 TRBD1 ASSIGGTGPYNEQF
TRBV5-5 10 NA ASSLDGPMAH
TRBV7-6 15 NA ASSPRTMQSSGNTIY